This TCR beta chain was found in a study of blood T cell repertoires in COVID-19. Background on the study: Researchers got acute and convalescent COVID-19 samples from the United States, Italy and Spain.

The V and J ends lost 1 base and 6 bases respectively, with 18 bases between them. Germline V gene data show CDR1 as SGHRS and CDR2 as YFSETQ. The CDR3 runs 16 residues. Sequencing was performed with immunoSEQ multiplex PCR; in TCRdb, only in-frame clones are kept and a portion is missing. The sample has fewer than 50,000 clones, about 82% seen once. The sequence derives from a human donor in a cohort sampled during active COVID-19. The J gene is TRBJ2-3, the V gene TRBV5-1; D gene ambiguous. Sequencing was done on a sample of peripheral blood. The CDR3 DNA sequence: TGCGCCAGCAGCTTGAGGTTAAGCCAGACCGGGGATACGCAGTATTTT. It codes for CASSLRLSQTGDTQYF.